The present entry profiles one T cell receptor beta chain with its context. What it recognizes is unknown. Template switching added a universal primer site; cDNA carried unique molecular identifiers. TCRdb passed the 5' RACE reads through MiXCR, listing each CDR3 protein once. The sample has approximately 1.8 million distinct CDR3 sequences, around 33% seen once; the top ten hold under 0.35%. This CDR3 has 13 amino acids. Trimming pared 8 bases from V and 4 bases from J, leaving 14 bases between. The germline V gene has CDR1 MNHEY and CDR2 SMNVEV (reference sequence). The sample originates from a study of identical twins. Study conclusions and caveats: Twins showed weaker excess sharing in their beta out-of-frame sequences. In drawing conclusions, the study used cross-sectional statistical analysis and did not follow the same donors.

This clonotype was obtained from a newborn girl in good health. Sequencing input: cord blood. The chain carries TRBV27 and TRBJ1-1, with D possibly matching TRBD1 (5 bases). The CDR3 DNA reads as TGTGCCAGCCCGCCCACAGGTTCCACTGAAGCTTTCTTT. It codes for CASPPTGSTEAFF.